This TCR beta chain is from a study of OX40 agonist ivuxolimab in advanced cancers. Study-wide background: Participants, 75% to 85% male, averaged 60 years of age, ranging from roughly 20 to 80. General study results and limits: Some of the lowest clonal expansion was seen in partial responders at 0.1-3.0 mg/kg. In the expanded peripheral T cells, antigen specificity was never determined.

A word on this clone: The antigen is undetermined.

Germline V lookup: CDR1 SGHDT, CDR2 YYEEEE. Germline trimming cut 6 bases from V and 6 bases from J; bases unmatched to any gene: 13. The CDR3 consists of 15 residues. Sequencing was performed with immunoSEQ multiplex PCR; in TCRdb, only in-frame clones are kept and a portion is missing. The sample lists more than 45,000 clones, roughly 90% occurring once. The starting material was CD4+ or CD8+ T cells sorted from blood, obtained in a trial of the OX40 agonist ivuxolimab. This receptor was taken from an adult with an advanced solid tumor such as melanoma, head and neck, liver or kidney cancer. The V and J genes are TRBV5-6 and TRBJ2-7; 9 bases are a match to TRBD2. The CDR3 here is CASTLGGLALGEQYF. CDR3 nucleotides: TGTGCCAGCACCCTCGGGGGACTAGCTTTAGGCGAGCAGTACTTC.